This is a list of T cell receptor beta chains from one sample in a study of graft-versus-host responses after intestinal transplantation. Using immunoSEQ multiplex PCR, the repertoire was profiled, and TCRdb retains in-frame clones only, with some absent. The sample shows more than 20,000 clones, 70% to 90% of them seen only once. Sequencing was performed on PBMCs, taken approximately four weeks after intestinal transplant. These receptors were obtained from a human patient who received an intestinal transplant, so some T cells may come from the graft donor. The CDR3 runs from the conserved cysteine through the conserved F or W. The D gene is left open where the match is weak. Some rows mark clone size as missing; the rest say once, few, many or name a class of expanded clone.

V gene	J gene	D gene	clone size	CDR3 protein	CDR3 DNA
TRBV2	TRBJ2-7	.	few	CASSRSSYEQYF	TGTGCCAGCAGTAGGAGCTCCTACGAGCAGTACTTC
TRBV19	TRBJ2-2	TRBD2	.	CATGLAGGNTGELFF	TGTGCCACCGGACTAGCGGGGGGGAACACCGGGGAGCTGTTTTTT
TRBV7-6	TRBJ2-3	.	.	CASSLSTDTQYF	TGTGCCAGCAGCCTCAGCACAGATACGCAGTATTTT
TRBV6-5	TRBJ1-5	.	.	CASSQQGNSNQPQHF	TGTGCCAGCAGTCAACAGGGTAATAGCAATCAGCCCCAGCATTTT
TRBV10-2	TRBJ2-1	.	.	CASSEYFNNEQFF	TGCGCCAGCAGTGAATACTTCAACAATGAGCAGTTCTTC
TRBV5-6	TRBJ2-3	.	few	CASSLAPGLTDTQYF	TGTGCCAGCAGCTTGGCCCCGGGTCTCACAGATACGCAGTATTTT
TRBV28	TRBJ2-2	.	few	CASSFPGPPAGELFF	TGTGCCAGCAGTTTTCCGGGCCCGCCGGCCGGGGAGCTGTTTTTT
TRBV11-2	TRBJ1-2	TRBD1	.	CASSFPQGGYGYGYTF	TGTGCCAGCAGCTTTCCCCAGGGGGGATATGGATATGGCTACACCTTC
TRBV4-1	TRBJ1-3	.	.	CASSQSLDNTIYF	TGCGCCAGCAGCCAATCCCTGGATAACACCATATATTTT
TRBV7-3	TRBJ2-7	TRBD2	.	CASSLYPSGMGQWYEQYF	TGTGCCAGCAGCTTATACCCTAGCGGGATGGGCCAATGGTACGAGCAGTACTTC
TRBV5-4	TRBJ2-2	TRBD2	.	CASSLGGSGGAPGELFF	TGTGCCAGCAGCTTGGGTGGTAGCGGGGGGGCGCCCGGGGAGCTGTTTTTT
TRBV19	TRBJ2-1	.	.	CASSMGRGSSYNEQFF	TGTGCCAGTAGTATGGGGCGGGGTAGCTCCTACAATGAGCAGTTCTTC
TRBV5-4	TRBJ2-7	.	.	CASSLGGTNEQYF	TGTGCCAGCAGCTTGGGAGGGACCAACGAGCAGTACTTC
TRBV27	TRBJ1-6	.	.	CASSLSGLYNSPLHF	TGTGCCAGCAGTTTATCGGGGCTCTATAATTCACCCCTCCACTTT
TRBV6-1	TRBJ2-5	.	.	CASSGWGGEETQYF	TGTGCCAGCAGTGGCTGGGGCGGGGAAGAGACCCAGTACTTC
TRBV4-1	TRBJ2-3	.	once	CASSQGQSPGSDTQYF	TGCGCCAGCAGCCAAGGGCAATCGCCTGGATCAGATACGCAGTATTTT
TRBV6-5	TRBJ2-7	.	.	CASSYSPNPGPYEQYF	TGTGCCAGCAGTTACTCTCCGAATCCGGGCCCCTACGAGCAGTACTTC
TRBV2	TRBJ2-3	.	.	CASSESLAGGTDTQYF	TGTGCCAGCAGTGAAAGTCTGGCAGGGGGCACAGATACGCAGTATTTT
TRBV19	TRBJ2-5	.	.	CATGTRVQETQYF	TGTGCCACTGGGACCAGGGTCCAAGAGACCCAGTACTTC
TRBV19	TRBJ2-1	.	.	CASSSGSSYNEQFF	TGTGCCAGTAGTAGCGGAAGCTCCTACAATGAGCAGTTCTTC
TRBV28	TRBJ2-4	.	.	CASSPLGAGTLKNIQYF	TGTGCCAGCAGTCCACTGGGGGCTGGCACCCTCAAAAACATTCAGTACTTC
TRBV27	TRBJ1-2	TRBD1	.	CASSPTGTGEGYTF	TGTGCCAGCAGTCCCACCGGGACAGGGGAAGGCTACACCTTC
TRBV6-1	TRBJ2-7	TRBD1	.	CASNMGQFFYEQYF	TGTGCCAGCAACATGGGACAGTTCTTCTACGAGCAGTACTTC
TRBV2	TRBJ2-5	.	.	CASRESQVIQETQYF	TGTGCCAGCAGAGAAAGTCAGGTGATCCAAGAGACCCAGTACTTC
TRBV11-3	TRBJ1-2	.	.	CASSLEGSHYGYTF	TGTGCCAGCAGCTTAGAAGGGAGTCACTATGGCTACACCTTC
TRBV6-5	TRBJ2-7	.	.	CAGNSRQVRYEQYF	TGTGCCGGAAACTCGAGACAAGTCCGCTACGAGCAGTACTTC
TRBV19	TRBJ1-3	TRBD1	.	CATSTGQGNTIYF	TGTGCCACCTCAACGGGACAGGGAAACACCATATATTTT
TRBV6-5	TRBJ2-7	TRBD2	.	CASRRLAAYEQYF	TGTGCCAGCAGAAGACTAGCGGCCTACGAGCAGTACTTC
TRBV12-5	TRBJ2-2	.	.	CASGFLGPQGHGELFF	TGTGCTAGTGGTTTCCTCGGACCACAGGGCCACGGGGAGCTGTTTTTT
TRBV2	TRBJ1-1	TRBD1	.	CASRDRGRMNTEAFF	TGTGCCAGCAGAGACAGGGGGCGGATGAACACTGAAGCTTTCTTT
TRBV15	TRBJ2-5	TRBD1	few	CATSRSDRGGETQYF	TGTGCCACCAGCAGATCCGACAGGGGCGGGGAGACCCAGTACTTC
TRBV30	TRBJ2-3	TRBD1	.	CAWSVVWTGPSTDTQYF	TGTGCCTGGAGTGTAGTGTGGACAGGGCCTAGCACAGATACGCAGTATTTT
TRBV19	TRBJ1-5	.	.	CASSVRDYSNQPQHF	TGTGCCAGTAGCGTTAGGGACTATAGCAATCAGCCCCAGCATTTT
TRBV7-9	TRBJ1-1	.	.	CASSLGGTNTEAFF	TGTGCCAGCAGCTTAGGGGGAACTAACACTGAAGCTTTCTTT
TRBV11-3	TRBJ1-4	TRBD1	.	CASSLGPPDREINEKLFF	TGTGCCAGCAGCTTAGGACCCCCCGACAGGGAGATAAATGAAAAACTGTTTTTT
TRBV9	TRBJ2-1	.	.	CASSERGVSYNEQFF	TGTGCCAGCAGCGAAAGGGGGGTCTCCTACAATGAGCAGTTCTTC
TRBV6-5	TRBJ2-7	.	.	CASSYSSQQPYEQYF	TGTGCCAGCAGTTACTCGTCACAGCAGCCCTACGAGCAGTACTTC
TRBV29-1	TRBJ2-7	.	.	CSVGPGEIYEQYF	TGCAGCGTTGGACCGGGAGAGATTTACGAGCAGTACTTC
TRBV10-1	TRBJ2-2	.	.	CASSSQEGPNTGELFF	TGCGCCAGCAGCAGCCAGGAGGGACCCAACACCGGGGAGCTGTTTTTT
TRBV13	TRBJ2-7	.	few	CASSPYRVMAYEQYF	TGTGCCAGCAGCCCGTACCGGGTAATGGCCTACGAGCAGTACTTC
TRBV11-2	TRBJ2-7	TRBD1	.	CASSPPSGQPHSYEQYF	TGTGCCAGCAGTCCTCCCTCGGGACAGCCACACTCCTACGAGCAGTACTTC
TRBV27	TRBJ1-3	.	.	CASSLSGSGNTIYF	TGTGCCAGCAGTTTATCGGGATCTGGAAACACCATATATTTT
TRBV11-2	TRBJ2-7	TRBD2	.	CASSLGHAGVCEQYF	TGTGCCAGCAGCTTAGGGCACGCGGGGGTCTGCGAGCAGTACTTC
TRBV10-1	TRBJ2-7	TRBD1	.	CASSWIRGRNEQYF	TGCGCCAGCAGCTGGATTAGGGGGCGCAACGAGCAGTACTTC
TRBV15	TRBJ2-5	.	.	CATSRGLAGEETQYF	TGTGCCACCAGCAGAGGACTAGCAGGGGAAGAGACCCAGTACTTC
TRBV10-3	TRBJ1-2	TRBD1	few	CAISESTGTTNYGYTF	TGTGCCATCAGTGAGTCGACAGGGACAACTAACTATGGCTACACCTTC
TRBV5-1	TRBJ2-7	.	.	CASGEGDSYSYEQYF	TGCGCCAGCGGGGAAGGAGACAGCTACTCCTACGAGCAGTACTTC
TRBV4-1	TRBJ1-4	.	.	CASSQRSGTTNEKLFF	TGCGCCAGCAGCCAAAGGTCCGGCACAACTAATGAAAAACTGTTTTTT
TRBV6-1	TRBJ1-5	TRBD1	.	CASSRDREDQPQHF	TGTGCCAGCAGTCGGGACAGGGAGGATCAGCCCCAGCATTTT
TRBV18	TRBJ2-7	.	.	CASSPIGSSYEQYF	TGTGCCAGCTCACCAATAGGCAGCTCCTACGAGCAGTACTTC
TRBV5-1	TRBJ2-7	.	.	CASRPCRVCYEQYF	TGCGCCAGCAGACCATGTCGGGTTTGCTACGAGCAGTACTTC
TRBV5-1	TRBJ2-3	.	once	CASSLAGASTDTQYF	TGCGCCAGCAGCTTGGCCGGGGCGAGCACAGATACGCAGTATTTT
TRBV15	TRBJ1-5	.	.	CATKSRGGPQHF	TGTGCCACCAAATCACGCGGTGGTCCCCAGCATTTT
TRBV6-6	TRBJ1-6	TRBD1	.	CASSSGQVVLTLHF	TGTGCCAGCAGTTCGGGACAGGTGGTGTTAACCCTCCACTTT
TRBV10-1	TRBJ2-7	TRBD2	.	CASSEGLVGEQYF	TGCGCCAGCAGTGAGGGACTAGTGGGAGAGCAGTACTTC
TRBV6-5	TRBJ1-2	.	.	CASSYVAAYGYTF	TGTGCCAGCAGTTACGTGGCAGCCTATGGCTACACCTTC
TRBV28	TRBJ1-5	.	.	CASTGLYSNQPQHF	TGTGCCAGCACTGGACTCTATAGCAATCAGCCCCAGCATTTT
TRBV9	TRBJ2-2	.	once	CASSHLQETGELFF	TGTGCCAGCAGCCACCTACAGGAAACCGGGGAGCTGTTTTTT